This T cell receptor (beta chain) was observed in a study of blood T cells in healthy people across ages. This clonotype appeared a few times. This CDR3 contains 13 residues. V lost 7 bases, J lost 4 bases, and 11 bases lay in between. Per germline, CDR1 ENHRY and CDR2 SYGVKD. Using a J-beta primer mix together with a sample-barcoded 5' primer, a second PCR was run for about 6 to 11 cycles. Using its own MiXCR run on the 5' RACE reads, TCRdb lists one record per CDR3 protein. The top ten hold roughly 37% of the sample, which has 750,000 to 950,000 distinct CDR3 sequences, around half seen once. The chain uses TRBV10-3 and TRBJ1-5; TRBD1 might be the D (6 bases). The sequence was collected from a man older than 75 in good health. The specimen was blood. CDR3 protein: CAITTGLNQPQHF. CDR3 in DNA: TGTGCCATCACGACAGGCCTGAATCAGCCCCAGCATTTT.